This T cell receptor beta chain derives from a study of blood T cell repertoires in COVID-19. Looking at the study overall: From the United States, Italy and Spain came samples of acute and convalescent COVID-19. T cells, B-cell-depleted T cells, or PBMCs provided the cDNA or gDNA that served as material.

In the authors' workflow: Nucleated cell counts were estimated from reference gene primer amplification. Data came from immunoSEQ multiplex PCR; TCRdb stores just in-frame clones and leaves some out. From that table come the V and J calls and clone size; the DNA was used to work out D and trimming. The sample contains a few hundred thousand clones, roughly nine tenths of which appear only once. This CDR3 is 14 amino acids long. Trimming took 6 bases from V and 4 from J; bases not matched to a gene: 7. From germline, CDR1 is KGHSH and CDR2 LQKENI. Sample: peripheral blood. V and J are TRBV18 and TRBJ2-5, with 8 positions matching TRBD2. The clonotype was recovered from a man aged 18 to 30 with active or convalescent COVID-19. The DNA of the CDR3 is TGTGCCAGCTCCCCCGGGGGGGGAATAGAGACCCAGTACTTC. This codes for CASSPGGGIETQYF.